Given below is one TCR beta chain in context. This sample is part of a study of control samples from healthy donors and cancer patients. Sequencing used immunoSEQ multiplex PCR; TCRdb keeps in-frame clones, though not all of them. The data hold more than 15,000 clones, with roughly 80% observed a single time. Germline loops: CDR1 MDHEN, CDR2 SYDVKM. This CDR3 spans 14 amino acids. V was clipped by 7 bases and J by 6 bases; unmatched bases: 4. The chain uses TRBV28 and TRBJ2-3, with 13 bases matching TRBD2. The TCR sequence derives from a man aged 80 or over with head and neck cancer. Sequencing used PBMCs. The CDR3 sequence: CASKLAGGPDTQYF. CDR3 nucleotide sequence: TGTGCCAGCAAACTAGCGGGAGGGCCGGATACGCAGTATTTT.